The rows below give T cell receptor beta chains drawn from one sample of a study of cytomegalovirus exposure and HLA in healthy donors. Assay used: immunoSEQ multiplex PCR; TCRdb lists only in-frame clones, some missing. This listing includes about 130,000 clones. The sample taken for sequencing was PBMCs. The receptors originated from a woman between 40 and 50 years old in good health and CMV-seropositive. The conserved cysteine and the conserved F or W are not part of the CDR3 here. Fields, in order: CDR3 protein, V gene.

SGDRAGADTQY TRBV29-1
ASSAGTGATDTQY TRBV18
ASRSGGSNTEAF TRBV6-5
ATNSGRNYNEQF TRBV2
ASSRDRNQPQH TRBV19
ASSLDGERIGELF TRBV25-1
ASRIAGTDTQY TRBV7-2
ASSSPGGVKTGELF TRBV7-3
ASSLGQGGQPQH TRBV7-9
AISEQQGETEAF TRBV10-3
ASSWAWQSFSEAF TRBV5-1
ASRNPGLAGDTDTQY TRBV19